The 21 T cell receptor beta chains below were found in one sample sequenced in a study of T cells in Graves' hyperthyroidism and ophthalmopathy. The TCR beta CDR3 regions underwent amplification using RNA transcripts as the source. HTBI primers drove first-round RT-PCR of the TCR CDR3. TCRdb reprocessed the multiplex PCR reads with MiXCR, giving one entry per CDR3 protein. Among around 660,000 distinct CDR3 sequences listed, 45% were seen once. Material for sequencing was peripheral blood or thyroid tissue (not recorded which). The receptors shown here come from an adult man with Graves' disease, either hyperthyroidism or ophthalmopathy (not recorded which).

This clonotype has just a few counts. The V gene is TRBV7-9, the J gene TRBJ1-5, with no clear D. V was pared by 7 bases and J by 2 bases, with 15 bases between. Germline CDR1 and CDR2: SEHNR and FQNEAQ (reference sequence). This CDR3 has 15 amino acids. The CDR3 DNA is TGTGCCAGCACGATCGGTGCGCTAGGCAATCAGCCCCAGCATTTT. Its translation: CASTIGALGNQPQHF.

This clonotype was seen repeatedly, ten times or more. CDR3 nucleotide sequence: TGTGCCACCAGCAGTGACGGGGGGTCGTTGCCCCAGCATTTT. It yields the protein CATSSDGGSLPQHF. The chain combines TRBV15 with TRBJ1-5; D is possibly TRBD1 (5 bases). Trimming stripped 3 bases from V and 9 bases from J, with 15 bases between. This CDR3 comprises 14 residues. Per the germline V gene, CDR1 is LNHNV and CDR2 is YYDKDF (reference sequence).

Comment on this clonotype: An end of the junction differs from the germline gene, which may be a read error. This chain links TRBV5-4 with TRBJ2-7; 7 positions match TRBD2. The CDR3 sequence is 14 residues long. Germline CDR1 and CDR2: SGHNT and YYREEE (reference sequence). DNA of the CDR3: TGCGCCAGCAGCCAAAGGGACTATCCCTACGAGCAGTACTTC. Amino acids: CASSQRDYPYEQYF.

This clonotype occurred once. V gene TRBV25-1 combines with J gene TRBJ1-4; a weak D match, TRBD1 (5 bases). Germline CDR1 is MGHDK and CDR2 is SYGVNS. V shed 1 base and J shed 4 bases, with 13 bases lying between them. The CDR3 consists of 16 residues. CDR3 region: CASSESPGYGNEKLFF. CDR3 bases: TGTGCCAGCAGTGAATCTCCAGGGTATGGTAATGAAAAACTGTTTTTT.

This rearrangement joins TRBV11-2 to TRBJ2-2; TRBD2 matches 13 bases. With 8 bases clipped from V and 2 bases from J, the junction kept 5 bases outside the gene matches. The CDR3 runs to 16 residues. Germline CDR1 SGHAT, CDR2 FQNNGV. The DNA of the CDR3 is TGTGCCAGCCGGACTAGCGGGAGAGTTAACACCGGGGAGCTGTTTTTT. Protein: CASRTSGRVNTGELFF.

This clonotype was detected a few times. This chain joins TRBV19 and TRBJ2-2; D unresolved. Germline V gene data show CDR1 as LNHDA and CDR2 as SQIVND (reference sequence). The CDR3 sequence is 16 residues long. The V end was cut by 1 base, the J end by 0 bases, with 9 bases between. In nucleotides, the CDR3 is TGTGCCAGTAGTATAGTGGGCAGAGCGAACACCGGGGAGCTGTTTTTT. It specifies CASSIVGRANTGELFF.

The rearrangement links TRBV29-1 to TRBJ1-5; no firm D call. V lost 4 bases and J lost 0, with 10 bases in between. In germline, CDR1 is SQVTM, CDR2 ANQGSEA. The CDR3 has 14 amino acids. The CDR3, as DNA: TGCAGCGTTGGCTTCCTGGGTAGCAATCAGCCCCAGCATTTT. It yields the protein CSVGFLGSNQPQHF.

Concerning this clonotype: One end of the junction varies from germline; a read error may be responsible. The chain uses TRBV19 and TRBJ1-4; tentatively, D is TRBD1 (5 bases). In germline, CDR1 is LNHDA, CDR2 SQIVND (reference sequence). CDR3 length: 14 amino acids. CDR3 DNA sequence: TGTGCCAGTAATGGGAGGGGAACTGATGAAAAACTGTTTTTT. It codes for CASNGRGTDEKLFF.

The chain recombines TRBV19 with TRBJ1-6; the D is unclear. Trimming pared 1 base from V and 7 bases from J, leaving 11 bases between. Per the germline V gene, CDR1 is LNHDA and CDR2 is SQIVND (reference sequence). CDR3 length: 15 amino acids. Written as DNA, the CDR3 is TGTGCCAGTAGTATAGGGAGAGGGAACAATTCACCCCTCCACTTT. This gives the protein CASSIGRGNNSPLHF.

This sequence joins TRBV29-1 and TRBJ1-1; D is uncertain. V lost 5 bases and J lost 1, with 8 bases in between. This CDR3 spans 12 amino acids. Germline lookup yields CDR1 SQVTM and CDR2 ANQGSEA. The CDR3 sequence: CSVLSQNTEAFF. CDR3 DNA: TGCAGCGTTCTCAGTCAGAACACTGAAGCTTTCTTT.

The rearrangement uses TRBV24-1 and TRBJ1-5, with D unresolved. V gave up 0 bases and J gave up 6 bases, with 11 bases separating them. CDR1 and CDR2 (germline): KGHDR, SFDVKD. The CDR3 is made up of 15 amino acids. CDR3 nucleotide sequence: TGTGCCACCAGTGATTTGAGCGAGAGGAGTCAGCCCCAGCATTTT. It translates to CATSDLSERSQPQHF.

V gene TRBV7-9 combines with J gene TRBJ2-7; TRBD2 matches 13 bases. The CDR3 has 16 amino acids. Germline V gene data show CDR1 as SEHNR and CDR2 as FQNEAQ (reference sequence). Losses at the gene ends were 5 bases for V and 4 bases for J; bases not matched to a gene: 8. The CDR3 region is CASSTQGLAGAYEQYF. CDR3 bases: TGTGCCAGCAGCACTCAAGGACTAGCGGGAGCATACGAGCAGTACTTC. The full variable domain, with the rest looked up from reference TRBV7-9 and TRBJ2-7, is DTGVSQNPRHKITKRGQNVTFRCDPISEHNRLYWYRQTLGQGPEFLTYFQNEAQLEKSRLLSDRFSAERPKGSFSTLEIQRTEQGDSAMYLCASSTQGLAGAYEQYFGPGTRLTVT.

This clonotype was seen only a few times. This chain links TRBV7-8 with TRBJ1-6, with D perhaps matching TRBD1 (6 bases). CDR1 is SGHVS and CDR2 is FQNEAQ in the germline V gene. V lost 5 bases, J lost 7 bases, and 18 bases lay in between. The CDR3 is 16 amino acids. CDR3 amino acids: CASSQDRPGANSPLHF. CDR3 in DNA: TGTGCCAGCAGCCAAGATCGCCCAGGGGCGAATTCACCCCTCCACTTT.

This clonotype was counted only a few times. The V gene is TRBV7-9, the J gene TRBJ1-5; 9 nucleotides line up with TRBD1. This CDR3 comprises 17 residues. Trimming cost V 5 bases and J 1 base; bases outside gene matches: 9. The germline V gene has CDR1 SEHNR and CDR2 FQNEAQ (reference sequence). CDR3 protein: CASSQGPGQGSNQPQHF. In DNA, the CDR3 is TGTGCCAGCAGCCAAGGGCCGGGACAGGGCAGCAATCAGCCCCAGCATTTT.

This clonotype came up many times. The chain employs TRBV7-2 and TRBJ1-1, with D possibly TRBD1 on 5 matching bases. V lost 4 bases, J lost 3 bases, and 15 bases lay in between. Germline CDR1 reads SGHTA; CDR2 reads FQGNSA. This CDR3 contains 15 residues. CDR3 residues: CASSSSTQAYTEAFF. CDR3 coding DNA: TGTGCCAGCAGCTCATCGACACAGGCTTACACTGAAGCTTTCTTT.

This chain joins TRBV2 and TRBJ1-1; perhaps TRBD1 as D (5 bases). Between the trimmed V and J ends, which lost 5 bases and 0 bases, there was a span of 13 bases. CDR3 length equals 15 residues. CDR1 is SNHLY and CDR2 is FYNNEI in the germline V gene. CDR3 sequence reads: CASSLVGAVNTEAFF. CDR3 DNA sequence: TGTGCCAGCAGTTTAGTCGGGGCCGTGAACACTGAAGCTTTCTTT.

Only a few counts were recorded for this clonotype. The rearrangement links TRBV9 to TRBJ1-1; a weak D match, TRBD1 (5 bases). Germline assignment: CDR1 SGDLS and CDR2 YYNGEE. CDR3 length: 14 amino acids. V was cut by 4 bases and J by 5 bases, with 15 bases left in between. The chain's CDR3 is CASSLRQIPTEAFF. CDR3 nucleotides: TGTGCCAGCAGCTTACGACAGATACCTACTGAAGCTTTCTTT.

This clonotype was detected ten times or more. This chain connects TRBV25-1 to TRBJ1-1, with unresolved D. Germline CDR1 and CDR2: MGHDK and SYGVNS. The ends were cut back, 4 bases at V and 8 bases at J, with 8 bases in the middle. There are 11 residues in the CDR3. In nucleotides, the CDR3 is TGTGCCAGCAGTGGTAGCGGAGAAGCTTTCTTT. Translation gives CASSGSGEAFF.

This clonotype has a count of ten or more. The chain combines TRBV15 with TRBJ1-4; D remains ambiguous. The V end was cut by 5 bases, the J end by 0 bases, with 13 bases between. The germline V gene has CDR1 LNHNV and CDR2 YYDKDF (reference sequence). This CDR3 comprises 16 residues. The CDR3 sequence: CATSPARWSTNEKLFF. The CDR3 DNA reads TGTGCCACCAGCCCCGCTCGATGGTCAACTAATGAAAAACTGTTTTTT. The full variable domain, rest sourced from reference TRBV15 and TRBJ1-4, is DAMVIQNPRYQVTQFGKPVTLSCSQTLNHNVMYWYQQKSSQAPKLLFHYYDKDFNNEADTPDNFQSRRPNTSFCFLDIRSPGLGDTAMYLCATSPARWSTNEKLFFGSGTQLSVL.

V is TRBV10-1 and J is TRBJ1-2, with D perhaps matching TRBD1 (5 bases). The germline gives CDR1 WNHNN, CDR2 SYGVQD (reference sequence). This CDR3 has 14 residues. The germline V and J ends were trimmed by 3 bases and 5 bases, with 13 bases remaining between them. As DNA, the CDR3 is TGCGCCAGCAGTGACCAGGGCGTAGGGTATGGCTACACCTTC. Protein: CASSDQGVGYGYTF.

The chain recombines TRBV20-1 with TRBJ1-5, with D hard to call. The germline V and J ends were trimmed by 0 bases and 6 bases, with 9 bases remaining between them. From germline, CDR1 is DFQATT and CDR2 SNEGSKA (reference sequence). The CDR3 is 13 amino acids. The CDR3 nucleotides are TGCAGTGCTAGAGAGGGCAACGGTCAGCCCCAGCATTTT. It encodes CSAREGNGQPQHF.